These 5 T cell receptor beta chains came from one sample sequenced in a study of shared clonotypes between healthy human individuals. TCRdb's copy holds only in-frame clones and misses some; the assay was immunoSEQ multiplex PCR. The sample lists about 340,000 clones; around 79% were seen once. The material sequenced was memory CD4+ T cells sorted from blood. Subset described: CD45RA-negative fraction. These receptors were obtained from a man aged 30-40 years in good health.

V usage is TRBV7-9 and J usage is TRBJ2-5; D may be TRBD2 (5 bases). Looked up from germline, CDR1 is SEHNR and CDR2 is FQNEAQ (reference sequence). This CDR3 comprises 14 residues. V was clipped by 8 bases and J by 3 bases, with 16 bases between them. DNA of the CDR3: TGTGCCAGCTCAGAACGACGGCGGGAAGAGACCCAGTACTTC. Protein: CASSERRREETQYF.

The chain uses TRBV2 and TRBJ2-7; 11 nucleotides align to TRBD1. This CDR3 comprises 17 residues. The ends lost 5 bases at V and 1 base at J; junction bases unmatched: 10. Germline V lookup: CDR1 SNHLY, CDR2 FYNNEI. DNA for the CDR3: TGTGCCAGCAGTTACGGACAGGGGGCTGCTTTGTCCTACGAGCAGTACTTC. Its protein product is CASSYGQGAALSYEQYF.

The rearrangement uses TRBV10-3 and TRBJ1-4; D remains unclear. The germline V gene has CDR1 ENHRY and CDR2 SYGVKD. The CDR3 covers 13 residues. The V and J ends lost 5 bases and 5 bases respectively, with 9 bases between them. The CDR3 is CAISLRTNEKLFF. The CDR3 nucleotides are TGTGCCATCAGTTTGAGAACCAATGAAAAACTGTTTTTT.

The sample holds a few counts of this clone. The identical CDR3 is also encoded by other nucleotide sequences in the sample. J is TRBJ1-3 and V is TRBV6-1; unclear D gene. The germline V and J ends were trimmed by 5 bases and 4 bases, with 3 bases remaining between them. The CDR3 consists of 11 residues. The germline gives CDR1 MNHNS, CDR2 SASEGT. The CDR3 nucleotides are TGTGCCAGCAGTTTAGGAAACACCATATATTTT. It is translated as CASSLGNTIYF.

As for this clone: Possible read error: a much larger clone is one base away. The sample has other DNA sequences that encode this CDR3 too. The chain couples TRBV5-1 to TRBJ1-4, with a tentative D call TRBD1 (6 bases). The germline V gene encodes CDR1 SGHRS and CDR2 YFSETQ. The CDR3 extends over 14 amino acids. Trimming pared 2 bases from V and 7 bases from J, leaving 12 bases between. In nucleotides, the CDR3 is TGCGCCAGCAGCTTAACAGGGTACGGTGAAAAACTGTTTTTT. It translates to CASSLTGYGEKLFF.